This passage covers 13 T cell receptor beta chains from one sample sequenced in a study of blood T cell repertoires in COVID-19. Assay: immunoSEQ multiplex PCR; the TCRdb copy retains only in-frame clones and omits some. In the table there are under 300,000 clones, roughly 90% of which are singletons. Source material: PBMCs or T cells enriched from blood (not recorded which). The receptors were sampled from a woman aged 40-49 years with acute COVID-19.

V usage is TRBV5-4 and J usage is TRBJ2-7; TRBD1 matches 7 bases. This CDR3 contains 16 residues. CDR1 and CDR2 from the germline V gene are SGHNT and YYREEE (reference sequence). Trimming removed 2 bases from V and 3 bases from J; junction bases left unmatched: 11. CDR3 residues: CASSFGTGDEGYEQYF. The CDR3 bases are TGTGCCAGCAGCTTCGGTACAGGGGATGAAGGCTACGAGCAGTACTTC. Combining the CDR3 with reference TRBV5-4 and TRBJ2-7 gives the whole variable domain ETGVTQSPTHLIKTRGQQVTLRCSSQSGHNTVSWYQQALGQGPQFIFQYYREEENGRGNFPPRFSGLQFPNYSSELNVNALELDDSALYLCASSFGTGDEGYEQYFGPGTRLTVT.

The J gene is TRBJ2-7, the V gene TRBV24-1; 9 nucleotides match TRBD1. Germline loops: CDR1 KGHDR, CDR2 SFDVKD. Trimming cost V 0 bases and J 3 bases; bases outside gene matches: 11. The CDR3 runs to 18 residues. The CDR3 region has the DNA TGTGCCACCAGTGATTTGATCGGGGGACAGGGAAATCTCTACGAGCAGTACTTC. Translation: CATSDLIGGQGNLYEQYF.

V and J are TRBV28 and TRBJ1-5, with TRBD1 as a possible D gene (6 bases). The V end was cut by 8 bases, the J end by 6 bases, with 23 bases between. This CDR3 comprises 16 residues. Germline V gene data show CDR1 as MDHEN and CDR2 as SYDVKM. Written as DNA, the CDR3 is TGTGCCAGCCGGGGCAGGGGAAAGACGGCTGGTCAGCCCCAGCATTTT. Its translation is CASRGRGKTAGQPQHF.

The gene calls are TRBV9 and TRBJ2-7; D might be TRBD2 (7 bases). There are 14 residues in the CDR3. Germline-derived CDR1 and CDR2 are SGDLS and YYNGEE. The germline V and J ends were trimmed by 3 bases and 5 bases, with 15 bases remaining between them. CDR3 DNA: TGTGCCAGCAGCGGGGGCCGCGGGGGCGACGAGCAGTACTTC. Protein sequence: CASSGGRGGDEQYF.

The chain links TRBV7-3 to TRBJ2-7; D possibly corresponds to TRBD1 (6 bases). V was clipped by 2 bases and J by 2 bases, with 16 bases between them. CDR3 length: 16 amino acids. Germline lookup yields CDR1 SGHTA and CDR2 FQGTGA. The CDR3 reads CASSLPKTGQTYEQYF. CDR3 sequence (DNA): TGTGCCAGCAGCTTACCGAAGACAGGTCAGACCTACGAGCAGTACTTC.

The rearrangement joins TRBV7-2 to TRBJ2-5, with D possibly being TRBD2 (5 bases). The germline CDR1 and CDR2 sequences are SGHTA and FQGNSA. The CDR3 contains 13 residues. V lost 2 bases and J lost 5, with 9 bases in between. The DNA for the CDR3 is TGTGCCAGCAGCTTAAGCGGTGGCGAGACCCAGTACTTC. Protein sequence: CASSLSGGETQYF.

The rearrangement uses TRBV5-4 and TRBJ2-3; D possibly corresponds to TRBD2 (7 bases). Per the germline V gene, CDR1 is SGHNT and CDR2 is YYREEE (reference sequence). This CDR3 has 15 residues. With 4 bases removed from V and 2 bases from J, the gap between germline ends came to 14 bases. The chain's CDR3 is CASSQGGGFTDTQYF. CDR3 DNA sequence: TGTGCCAGCAGCCAAGGGGGGGGATTCACAGATACGCAGTATTTT. The full variable domain, in which reference TRBV5-4 and TRBJ2-3 provide the parts outside the CDR3, is ETGVTQSPTHLIKTRGQQVTLRCSSQSGHNTVSWYQQALGQGPQFIFQYYREEENGRGNFPPRFSGLQFPNYSSELNVNALELDDSALYLCASSQGGGFTDTQYFGPGTRLTVL.

The rearrangement joins TRBV11-2 to TRBJ2-7, with 8 bases identical to TRBD1. Looked up from germline, CDR1 is SGHAT and CDR2 is FQNNGV. V shed 5 bases, J shed 3 bases, and the junction held 3 bases outside the gene matches. The CDR3 contains 13 residues. The CDR3 DNA reads as TGTGCCAGCAGCCCTGGGACAGGCTACGAGCAGTACTTC. Its protein is CASSPGTGYEQYF.

The chain is built from TRBV10-3 and TRBJ1-3; tentatively, D is TRBD1 (6 bases). Trimming cost V 2 bases and J 1 base, with 21 bases left between them. Germline assignment: CDR1 ENHRY and CDR2 SYGVKD. This CDR3 region has 19 residues. CDR3 amino acids: CAISEQRRGASLSGNTIYF. CDR3 DNA: TGTGCCATCAGTGAGCAGAGGCGGGGGGCAAGTTTATCTGGAAACACCATATATTTT.

The rearrangement links TRBV27 to TRBJ1-1; tentative D call: TRBD1 (6 bases). This CDR3 has 15 residues. Trimming removed 3 bases from V and 2 bases from J, with 13 bases in between. The germline CDR1 and CDR2 sequences are MNHEY and SMNVEV (reference sequence). CDR3 DNA sequence: TGTGCCAGCAGTTTCCGGGGGGCGAAAAACACTGAAGCTTTCTTT. It encodes CASSFRGAKNTEAFF.

V and J are TRBV7-2 and TRBJ2-7, with D maybe TRBD1 (6 bases). The CDR3 extends over 13 amino acids. V was trimmed by 3 bases and J by 7 bases, leaving 13 bases between them. CDR1 is SGHTA and CDR2 is FQGNSA in the germline V gene. CDR3 loop: CASSFSSGQEQYF. CDR3 nucleotide sequence: TGTGCCAGCAGCTTTAGCTCGGGACAAGAGCAGTACTTC.

This chain connects TRBV28 to TRBJ1-2; no definite D call. The CDR3 has 12 amino acids. V was clipped by 6 bases and J by 4 bases, with 9 bases between them. Germline-derived CDR1 and CDR2 are MDHEN and SYDVKM. CDR3 in DNA: TGTGCCAGCAGCCCGTCGTCCTATGGCTACACCTTC. Its protein is CASSPSSYGYTF.

J is TRBJ1-2 and V is TRBV28, with D possibly TRBD1 on 6 matching bases. CDR3 length: 14 residues. V was trimmed by 10 bases and J by 1 base, leaving 16 bases between them. Germline CDR1 reads MDHEN; CDR2 reads SYDVKM. CDR3 DNA sequence: TGTGCCATCCGGGCACAGGGAAATAACTATGGCTACACCTTC. Translated, it gives CAIRAQGNNYGYTF.